Listed below are T cell receptor beta chains from one sample, sequenced in a study of CD8+ T cells in alopecia areata. Here immunoSEQ multiplex PCR was the method, and the copy in TCRdb shows in-frame clones only, minus some. The profile shows around 270,000 clones, nearly 60% of them singletons. The material was CD4+ T cells sorted from blood, obtained at week 24, from a patient treated with tofacitinib. Receptor source: a human donor with alopecia areata. CDR3s include the opening cysteine and the closing phenylalanine or tryptophan. D genes are given only for firm matches. Clone size is stated in some rows and not others, as once, few, many or a class when expanded.

>.|TRBV30|TRBJ1-6|.
TGTGCCTGGAGTGCGGGCAGGTCGCGGAATTCACCCCTCCACTTT
CAWSAGRSRNSPLHF
>TRBD2|TRBV19|TRBJ2-3|few
TGTGCCAGTAGTGACCGGGGGGACACAGATACGCAGTATTTT
CASSDRGDTDTQYF
>.|TRBV30|TRBJ1-2|.
TGTGCCTGGAGAGCCCGTACCTTCGGCTATGGCTACACCTTC
CAWRARTFGYGYTF
>TRBD2|TRBV5-1|TRBJ2-1|.
TGCGCCAGCAGCAACCCGACTAGCGGGGGGGCCAATGAGCAGTTCTTC
CASSNPTSGGANEQFF
>.|TRBV11-2|TRBJ2-7|.
TGTGCCAGCAGTAGGGGGTTGGGTGAGCAGTACTTC
CASSRGLGEQYF
>.|TRBV11-2|TRBJ2-3|.
TGTGCCAGCAGCTCCCTTGGGAAGGGGGGAAGCACAGATACGCAGTATTTT
CASSSLGKGGSTDTQYF
>TRBD2|TRBV30|TRBJ2-3|.
TGTGCCTGGACAATAGCGGGGGACTCGTATACGCAGTATTTT
CAWTIAGDSYTQYF
>.|TRBV30|TRBJ2-7|few
TGTGCCTGGCGTTCCGGTGGGGTTGGACAGCAGTACTTC
CAWRSGGVGQQYF
>.|TRBV5-1|TRBJ2-2|.
TGCGCCAGCGCCGGGACACATAACACCGGGGAGCTGTTTTTT
CASAGTHNTGELFF
>.|TRBV30|TRBJ1-1|.
TGTGCCTGGAGCCGAACAGGGCCGGCTTTCTTT
CAWSRTGPAFF
>.|TRBV5-1|TRBJ2-7|once
TGCGCCAGCAGCTTCGGTCGGCAGGGGTCTAGCGAGCAGTACTTC
CASSFGRQGSSEQYF
>.|TRBV5-6|TRBJ2-2|few
TGTGCCAGCAGCTTCACAGGATCCACCGGGGAGCTGTTTTTT
CASSFTGSTGELFF
>.|TRBV29-1|TRBJ1-1|.
TGCAGCGGCGGTCTGAACACTGAAGCTTTCTTT
CSGGLNTEAFF
>.|TRBV7-3|TRBJ1-6|few
TGTGCCAGCAGCTTAAGGGGGAGAGATAATTCACCCCTCCACTTT
CASSLRGRDNSPLHF
>TRBD1|TRBV30|TRBJ1-1|.
TGTGCCTGGAGTGTTACCAGGGGGCAAGGTGAAGCTTTCTTT
CAWSVTRGQGEAFF
>.|TRBV7-2|TRBJ2-1|.
TGTGCCAGCAGCCCAGGGGTTGCCTCCTACAATGAGCAGTTCTTC
CASSPGVASYNEQFF
>TRBD1|TRBV6-6|TRBJ2-5|few
TGTGCCAGCAAGGGACAGGCGGGTGATGAGACCCAGTACTTC
CASKGQAGDETQYF
>TRBD2|TRBV28|TRBJ2-3|.
TGTGCCAGCAGTTTCGGGGGGTTCGGCACAGATACGCAGTATTTT
CASSFGGFGTDTQYF
>.|TRBV27|TRBJ2-3|.
TGTGCCAGCAGTTTATCCTACGCAGATACGCAGTATTTT
CASSLSYADTQYF
>TRBD1|TRBV23-1|TRBJ1-5|.
TGCGCCAGCAGTCAGACAGGGGCCAATCAGCCCCAGCATTTT
CASSQTGANQPQHF
>.|TRBV5-6|TRBJ1-4|few
TGTGCCAGCAGCCCGCGCGGGGACGAAAAACTGTTTTTT
CASSPRGDEKLFF
>.|TRBV14|TRBJ2-4|.
TGTGCCAGCAGCCAACCCACGGTAGACATTCAGTACTTC
CASSQPTVDIQYF
>.|TRBV5-1|TRBJ2-7|.
TGCGCCAGCAGGGACGGTGCCTACGAGCAGTACTTC
CASRDGAYEQYF
>TRBD1|TRBV9|TRBJ2-3|.
TGTGCCAGCAGCGTAGAACAGGGGTCCTTGGGCACAGATACGCAGTATTTT
CASSVEQGSLGTDTQYF
>.|TRBV6-5|TRBJ1-1|once
TGTGCCAGCAGTGTTAGGGACACTGAAGCTTTCTTT
CASSVRDTEAFF
>TRBD2|TRBV7-2|TRBJ2-2|.
TGTGCCAGCAGCTTGGGACTAGCGTTGACCGGGGAGCTGTTTTTT
CASSLGLALTGELFF
>.|TRBV5-4|TRBJ2-7|.
TGTGCCAGCAGCTCCTGGAACGGCGACTACGAGCAGTACTTC
CASSSWNGDYEQYF
>TRBD2|TRBV13|TRBJ2-3|.
TGTGCCAGCAGCCCCCGTAGCGGGGGCACAGATACGCAGTATTTT
CASSPRSGGTDTQYF
>TRBD1|TRBV6-5|TRBJ1-6|.
TGTGCCAGCAGTTACGAGACAGGGGGTAATTCACCCCTCCACTTT
CASSYETGGNSPLHF
>.|TRBV7-2|TRBJ2-5|.
TGTGCCAGCAGCTGGCTGCGGGACGCTAAGGGGTACGAGACCCAGTACTTC
CASSWLRDAKGYETQYF